The text below deals with one T cell receptor beta chain. The data belong to a study of cytomegalovirus exposure and HLA in healthy donors. Study-wide context: Later, an analysis reported that the 110 or so validation repertoires had used the same platform as the roughly 680 first-cohort repertoires.

Repertoires were generated with immunoSEQ multiplex PCR, while TCRdb's copy carries only in-frame clones and drops some. The sample contains 150,000 to 200,000 clones, roughly 82% of which appear only once. Germline values: CDR1 MNHEY, CDR2 SMNVEV (reference sequence). Trimming removed 3 bases from V and 5 bases from J, with 10 bases in between. CDR3 length equals 14 residues. This rearrangement joins TRBV27 to TRBJ2-2; D remains unclear. The source of this sequence is a man between 18 and 35 years old in good health and CMV-seropositive. The sample was PBMCs. The CDR3 nucleotides are TGTGCCAGCAGTTTCCTCGCGGTTACCGGGGAGCTGTTTTTT. This sequence encodes CASSFLAVTGELFF.